This is a list of T cell receptor beta chains from one sample in a study of shared clonotypes between healthy human individuals. Profiled with immunoSEQ multiplex PCR; TCRdb holds only in-frame clones, not every one. The table lists about 1.5 million clones, around 95% of them singletons. Input material: naive CD4+ T cells sorted from blood. All receptors derive from a man aged 30 to 45 in good health. Both conserved end residues are part of each CDR3. A D gene is named only where the DNA matches it firmly. The size field is filled for only some rows; it gives once, few, many or a size class.

CDR3 length	clone size	J gene	V gene	D gene	CDR3 protein	CDR3 DNA
14	.	TRBJ1-5	TRBV28	.	CASRQGLDNQPQHF	TGTGCCAGCAGACAGGGACTAGACAATCAGCCCCAGCATTTT
16	.	TRBJ2-7	TRBV5-4	TRBD2	CASSAGLAGLSYEQYF	TGTGCCAGCAGCGCGGGACTAGCGGGACTCTCCTACGAGCAGTACTTC
13	.	TRBJ2-1	TRBV7-8	.	CASSLDPYNEQFF	TGTGCCAGCAGCTTAGATCCCTACAATGAGCAGTTCTTC
15	.	TRBJ1-3	TRBV5-4	.	CASSSDSQGENTIYF	TGTGCCAGCAGCTCGGATTCACAGGGAGAGAACACCATATATTTT
13	.	TRBJ1-2	TRBV19	TRBD1	CASSEQGAGGYTF	TGTGCCAGTAGTGAACAGGGGGCAGGTGGCTACACCTTC
14	.	TRBJ2-1	TRBV29-1	TRBD1	CSVEAQGKYNEQFF	TGCAGCGTTGAAGCACAGGGGAAATACAATGAGCAGTTCTTC
13	.	TRBJ2-5	TRBV5-6	.	CASSVTGSETQYF	TGTGCCAGCAGCGTAACAGGGTCAGAGACCCAGTACTTC
15	.	TRBJ1-1	TRBV5-8	TRBD1	CASSPVQGLNTEAFF	TGTGCCAGCAGCCCGGTACAGGGGCTCAACACTGAAGCTTTCTTT
15	.	TRBJ2-1	TRBV29-1	TRBD2	CSVGTSGSSYNEQFF	TGCAGCGTTGGGACTAGCGGGAGCTCCTACAATGAGCAGTTCTTC
13	.	TRBJ2-2	TRBV7-3	.	CASSLTRTGELFF	TGTGCCAGCAGCTTAACTCGCACCGGGGAGCTGTTTTTT
19	once	TRBJ2-4	TRBV15	.	CATSRISHGGQDLAGRDVF	TGTGCCACCAGCAGAATATCCCACGGCGGGCAAGATTTAGCCGGTCGGGATGTCTTC
19	.	TRBJ2-2	TRBV9	.	CASSTPLAVSGVNTGELFF	TGTGCCAGCAGCACACCTCTAGCCGTATCAGGGGTAAACACCGGGGAGCTGTTTTTT
12	.	TRBJ2-7	TRBV10-3	TRBD1	CAISDRGYEQYF	TGTGCCATCAGTGACAGGGGGTACGAGCAGTACTTC
16	once	TRBJ1-4	TRBV5-4	.	CASSLGQGKTNEKLFF	TGTGCCAGCAGCTTGGGGCAGGGAAAAACTAATGAAAAACTGTTTTTT
12	.	TRBJ2-7	TRBV2	TRBD2	CASRGLAGFQYF	TGTGCCAGCAGGGGACTAGCGGGGTTCCAGTACTTC
12	.	TRBJ1-2	TRBV30	.	CAWSVRNYGYTF	TGTGCCTGGAGTGTACGGAACTATGGCTACACCTTC
14	few	TRBJ1-2	TRBV7-2	.	CASSPFLADYGYTF	TGTGCCAGCAGCCCGTTTCTTGCAGACTATGGCTACACCTTC
13	.	TRBJ1-2	TRBV30	TRBD1	CAWSKDRDYGYTF	TGTGCCTGGAGTAAAGACAGGGACTATGGCTACACCTTC
15	.	TRBJ2-4	TRBV27	TRBD2	CASRRMGLAGNIQYF	TGTGCCAGCAGAAGAATGGGACTAGCGGGAAACATTCAGTACTTC
14	.	TRBJ2-3	TRBV9	.	CASSVAGATDTQYF	TGTGCCAGCAGCGTTGCAGGAGCCACAGATACGCAGTATTTT
14	.	TRBJ1-1	TRBV18	.	CASSGPGLNTEAFF	TGTGCCAGCTCAGGTCCGGGACTGAACACTGAAGCTTTCTTT
14	.	TRBJ1-4	TRBV5-1	.	CASSLTGTGGKLFF	TGCGCCAGCAGCTTGACTGGGACCGGGGGGAAACTGTTTTTT
16	.	TRBJ1-2	TRBV7-9	.	CASSFDQGRTGYGYTF	TGTGCCAGCAGCTTTGACCAGGGAAGGACGGGCTATGGCTACACCTTC
14	.	TRBJ1-1	TRBV7-9	.	CASSQEGPNTEAFF	TGTGCCAGCAGCCAAGAGGGACCTAACACTGAAGCTTTCTTT
15	.	TRBJ2-5	TRBV18	.	CASSPPGVPQETQYF	TGTGCCAGCTCCCCCCCGGGGGTTCCCCAAGAGACCCAGTACTTC
13	.	TRBJ2-3	TRBV28	.	CASILDGGQLQYF	TGTGCCAGCATCCTCGATGGGGGACAACTGCAGTATTTT
14	.	TRBJ1-4	TRBV29-1	.	CSVGQEPVSEKLFF	TGCAGCGTGGGCCAGGAGCCCGTCAGCGAAAAACTGTTTTTT
13	.	TRBJ1-1	TRBV5-5	TRBD1	CASSGTVNTEAFF	TGTGCCAGCAGCGGGACAGTGAACACTGAAGCTTTCTTT
16	once	TRBJ2-1	TRBV10-1	.	CASSDSQGSSYNEQFF	TGCGCCAGCAGTGATTCACAGGGCTCCTCCTACAATGAGCAGTTCTTC
14	.	TRBJ2-7	TRBV18	TRBD2	CASSQGTISYEQYF	TGTGCCAGCTCACAGGGGACTATCTCCTACGAGCAGTACTTC
14	.	TRBJ2-3	TRBV6-1	.	CASRGQSLTDTQYF	TGTGCCAGCCGAGGACAGTCCTTAACAGATACGCAGTATTTT
13	few	TRBJ1-5	TRBV18	.	CASSPESNQPQHF	TGTGCCAGCTCACCAGAAAGCAATCAGCCCCAGCATTTT
17	.	TRBJ2-3	TRBV28	.	CASTLDSASEDTDTQYF	TGTGCCAGCACACTGGATTCGGCATCAGAGGACACAGATACGCAGTATTTT
16	.	TRBJ2-3	TRBV7-2	TRBD1	CASSPGPGQGVNTQYF	TGTGCCAGCAGCCCAGGGCCGGGACAGGGGGTAAATACGCAGTATTTT
15	.	TRBJ2-2	TRBV28	.	CASSTPSGNTGELFF	TGTGCCAGCAGTACCCCGAGCGGAAACACCGGGGAGCTGTTTTTT
13	.	TRBJ2-1	TRBV27	TRBD1	CASSTSWTGRGFF	TGTGCCAGCAGTACCTCCTGGACAGGCCGGGGGTTCTTC
15	.	TRBJ2-1	TRBV28	.	CASLEGHRSYNEQFF	TGTGCCAGCCTCGAAGGACACCGCTCCTACAATGAGCAGTTCTTC
15	.	TRBJ2-1	TRBV4-1	.	CASSQGSHRDNEQFF	TGCGCCAGCAGCCAAGGTAGTCATCGCGACAATGAGCAGTTCTTC
16	.	TRBJ2-7	TRBV5-5	TRBD1	CASSQTGTGGVNEQYF	TGTGCCAGCAGCCAAACCGGGACAGGGGGCGTAAACGAGCAGTACTTC
16	.	TRBJ2-1	TRBV7-6	TRBD2	CASSSYGLASYNEQFF	TGTGCCAGCAGCTCTTACGGACTAGCGAGTTACAATGAGCAGTTCTTC
18	.	TRBJ2-3	TRBV5-4	TRBD1	CASSIGDRGLHATDTQYF	TGTGCCAGCAGCATAGGGGACAGGGGCCTGCATGCGACAGATACGCAGTATTTT
13	.	TRBJ2-7	TRBV27	TRBD2	CACRLAGGGEQYF	TGTGCCTGCAGACTAGCGGGAGGAGGCGAGCAGTACTTC
15	.	TRBJ2-1	TRBV30	.	CAWSVILASYNEQFF	TGTGCCTGGAGTGTAATACTAGCATCTTACAATGAGCAGTTCTTC
13	.	TRBJ1-2	TRBV19	.	CASSIVDGYGYTF	TGTGCCAGTAGTATAGTTGACGGATATGGCTACACCTTC
15	.	TRBJ2-1	TRBV7-2	TRBD2	CASSLGLAGYNEQFF	TGTGCCAGCAGCTTAGGCCTAGCGGGCTACAATGAGCAGTTCTTC
17	.	TRBJ1-3	TRBV15	.	CATSRDKGRGAGNTIYF	TGTGCCACCAGCAGAGATAAAGGGCGCGGTGCTGGAAACACCATATATTTT
11	.	TRBJ2-1	TRBV10-3	.	CAIRGPNEQFF	TGTGCCATCAGGGGGCCCAATGAGCAGTTCTTC
15	.	TRBJ2-5	TRBV18	.	CASSPGQGSQETQYF	TGTGCCAGCTCACCGGGCCAGGGGTCCCAAGAGACCCAGTACTTC
15	.	TRBJ2-1	TRBV7-9	.	CASSAKGSSYNEQFF	TGTGCCAGCAGCGCGAAGGGTTCCTCCTACAATGAGCAGTTCTTC
17	.	TRBJ1-5	TRBV19	.	CASSTPTGGIGSRPQHF	TGTGCCAGTAGTACCCCGACAGGAGGGATAGGAAGTAGGCCCCAGCATTTT
14	.	TRBJ1-4	TRBV7-8	.	CASSWLGANEKLFF	TGTGCCAGCAGCTGGTTGGGTGCTAATGAAAAACTGTTTTTT
13	.	TRBJ2-5	TRBV7-8	.	CASSPRDEETQYF	TGTGCCAGCAGCCCCCGGGACGAAGAGACCCAGTACTTC
15	.	TRBJ2-2	TRBV6-1	.	CASSGSDFHTGELFF	TGTGCCAGCAGTGGATCGGACTTCCACACCGGGGAGCTGTTTTTT
17	.	TRBJ2-7	TRBV7-4	TRBD2	CASSQRGTSGISYEQYF	TGTGCCAGCAGCCAGAGAGGGACTAGCGGGATCTCCTACGAGCAGTACTTC
14	.	TRBJ1-1	TRBV13	TRBD1	CASSFRDRGAEAFF	TGTGCCAGCAGCTTCCGGGACAGGGGCGCTGAAGCTTTCTTT
16	.	TRBJ1-4	TRBV5-1	.	CASSLAPAGAGEKLFF	TGCGCCAGCAGCTTGGCCCCAGCGGGCGCGGGGGAAAAACTGTTTTTT
12	.	TRBJ2-3	TRBV7-9	.	CASSFQTDTQYF	TGTGCCAGCAGCTTTCAAACAGATACGCAGTATTTT
13	.	TRBJ2-7	TRBV10-1	.	CASSETGRYEQYF	TGCGCCAGCAGTGAAACTGGAAGGTACGAGCAGTACTTC
16	.	TRBJ1-2	TRBV7-9	TRBD1	CASSLAGQGANYGYTF	TGTGCCAGCAGCTTAGCGGGACAGGGGGCTAACTATGGCTACACCTTC
12	.	TRBJ2-7	TRBV18	TRBD1	CASSPQDRVRYF	TGTGCCAGCTCACCCCAAGACAGGGTTCGGTACTTC